A selection of T cell receptor beta chains follows, all from one sample in a study of identifying expanded T cells in peripheral blood. Clones were sequenced by immunoSEQ multiplex PCR, and TCRdb holds only the in-frame ones, with some missing. The sample lists tens of thousands of clones, 70% to 90% seen once, with approximately 5% in the top ten. Sequencing input: blood. The receptors were sampled from a person aged 18-70 years in good health. Both conserved end residues are part of each CDR3. The order of the fields is J gene, D gene, V gene, clone size, CDR3 protein, CDR3 DNA. D genes are given only for firm matches. Clone size is given for some rows only: seen once, a few or many times, or a class if the clone is expanded.

j_gene: TRBJ1-1; d_gene: .; v_gene: TRBV5-1; abundance: once; CDR3aa: CASSLDPGAWDTEAFF; CDR3nt: TGCGCCAGCAGCTTGGACCCAGGGGCTTGGGACACTGAAGCTTTCTTT
j_gene: TRBJ2-3; d_gene: TRBD2; v_gene: TRBV29-1; abundance: once; CDR3aa: CSVGGLERAHTDTQYF; CDR3nt: TGCAGCGTTGGAGGACTAGAGAGGGCACACACAGATACGCAGTATTTT
j_gene: TRBJ1-1; d_gene: TRBD1; v_gene: TRBV11-2; abundance: .; CDR3aa: CASSFGQARTEAFF; CDR3nt: TGTGCCAGCAGCTTTGGACAGGCTCGCACTGAAGCTTTCTTT
j_gene: TRBJ1-5; d_gene: TRBD1; v_gene: TRBV19; abundance: few; CDR3aa: CASSIVQGNNQPQHF; CDR3nt: TGTGCCAGTAGTATCGTACAGGGGAACAATCAGCCCCAGCATTTT
j_gene: TRBJ2-1; d_gene: .; v_gene: TRBV6-5; abundance: .; CDR3aa: CASSYGAEQFF; CDR3nt: TGTGCCAGCAGTTACGGGGCGGAGCAGTTCTTC
j_gene: TRBJ1-4; d_gene: TRBD1; v_gene: TRBV4-2; abundance: once; CDR3aa: CASSQDGTDSNEKLFF; CDR3nt: TGTGCCAGCAGCCAAGATGGGACAGACTCTAATGAAAAACTGTTTTTT
j_gene: TRBJ2-1; d_gene: TRBD2; v_gene: TRBV5-1; abundance: .; CDR3aa: CASSLEIAGGPGNEQFF; CDR3nt: TGCGCCAGCAGCTTGGAAATAGCGGGAGGGCCAGGTAATGAGCAGTTCTTC
j_gene: TRBJ2-3; d_gene: TRBD2; v_gene: TRBV5-1; abundance: .; CDR3aa: CASRTSGYTDTQYF; CDR3nt: TGCGCCAGCCGGACTAGCGGATACACAGATACGCAGTATTTT
j_gene: TRBJ1-2; d_gene: .; v_gene: TRBV25-1; abundance: .; CDR3aa: CASSRGDRSEGYTF; CDR3nt: TGTGCCAGCAGTAGGGGCGACAGGTCGGAAGGCTACACCTTC
j_gene: TRBJ1-3; d_gene: .; v_gene: TRBV29-1; abundance: .; CDR3aa: CSVVKSSGNTIYF; CDR3nt: TGCAGCGTTGTCAAGTCCTCTGGAAACACCATATATTTT
j_gene: TRBJ1-5; d_gene: .; v_gene: TRBV2; abundance: .; CDR3aa: CASSDLDRDDQPQHF; CDR3nt: TGTGCCAGCAGTGACTTGGACAGAGACGATCAGCCCCAGCATTTT
j_gene: TRBJ2-7; d_gene: TRBD2; v_gene: TRBV7-3; abundance: .; CDR3aa: CASSSQALAGLDEQYF; CDR3nt: TGTGCCAGCAGCTCCCAGGCGCTAGCGGGTCTCGACGAGCAGTACTTC
j_gene: TRBJ2-2; d_gene: .; v_gene: TRBV7-3; abundance: .; CDR3aa: CASSPGTPSAAGELFF; CDR3nt: TGTGCCAGCAGCCCCGGGACCCCTAGCGCGGCCGGGGAGCTGTTTTTT
j_gene: TRBJ1-2; d_gene: .; v_gene: TRBV29-1; abundance: .; CDR3aa: CSARTGLQNYGYTF; CDR3nt: TGCAGCGCTCGTACCGGGCTACAAAACTATGGCTACACCTTC
j_gene: TRBJ1-1; d_gene: .; v_gene: TRBV7-3; abundance: .; CDR3aa: CASSLSGKTEAFF; CDR3nt: TGTGCCAGCAGCCTTAGTGGGAAAACTGAAGCTTTCTTT
j_gene: TRBJ1-2; d_gene: TRBD1; v_gene: TRBV4-3; abundance: .; CDR3aa: CASSQDVPDRGYGYTF; CDR3nt: TGCGCCAGCAGCCAAGATGTCCCCGACAGGGGTTATGGCTACACCTTC
j_gene: TRBJ2-5; d_gene: TRBD1; v_gene: TRBV7-9; abundance: .; CDR3aa: CASHGTEYQETQYF; CDR3nt: TGTGCCAGTCACGGGACAGAGTACCAAGAGACCCAGTACTTC